These 10 T cell receptor beta chains came from one sample sequenced in a study of cytomegalovirus exposure and HLA in healthy donors. Amplification used 60 Vbeta primers and 13 Jbeta primers. TCRdb keeps only in-frame clones here, not all; method: immunoSEQ multiplex PCR. This sample yields about 120,000 clones, of which almost 85% are seen a single time; more than 1.4% belongs to the top ten. The sequenced sample was PBMCs. The source of these receptors is a woman in her late teens or twenties in good health and CMV-seronegative.

The J gene is TRBJ1-2, the V gene TRBV5-1; 8 bases are shared with TRBD1. V lost 4 bases, J lost 4 bases, and 9 bases stayed unmatched. The V gene's germline CDR1 is SGHRS and CDR2 YFSETQ. CDR3 size: 15 residues. CDR3 residues: CASSPWTGSAYGYTF. The CDR3 bases are TGCGCCAGCAGCCCCTGGACAGGGTCGGCCTATGGCTACACCTTC.

This chain joins TRBV7-9 and TRBJ2-5; 9 nucleotides agree with TRBD2. Germline CDR1 SEHNR, CDR2 FQNEAQ (reference sequence). The trim removed 4 bases at V and 2 bases at J, leaving 8 bases unmatched. The CDR3 loop spans 16 amino acids. CDR3 residues: CASSSNMREGQETQYF. The CDR3 DNA sequence: TGTGCCAGCAGCTCCAACATGCGGGAGGGACAAGAGACCCAGTACTTC. The variable domain in full, with the rest retrieved from reference TRBV7-9 and TRBJ2-5, is DTGVSQNPRHKITKRGQNVTFRCDPISEHNRLYWYRQTLGQGPEFLTYFQNEAQLEKSRLLSDRFSAERPKGSFSTLEIQRTEQGDSAMYLCASSSNMREGQETQYFGPGTRLLVL.

The chain carries TRBV9 and TRBJ2-7; a possible D gene is TRBD2 (5 bases). The germline V and J ends were trimmed by 3 bases and 3 bases, with 7 bases remaining between them. Germline V lookup: CDR1 SGDLS, CDR2 YYNGEE. The CDR3 length is 12 residues. CDR3 in amino acids: CASSAEGYEQYF. CDR3 nucleotides: TGTGCCAGCAGCGCCGAGGGCTACGAGCAGTACTTC. The whole variable domain, filled in from reference TRBV9 and TRBJ2-7, reads DSGVTQTPKHLITATGQRVTLRCSPRSGDLSVYWYQQSLDQGLQFLIQYYNGEERAKGNILERFSAQQFPDLHSELNLSSLELGDSALYFCASSAEGYEQYFGPGTRLTVT.

Only a few counts were recorded for this clone. The chain joins TRBV6-4 to TRBJ1-1; 9 nucleotides match TRBD1. Trimming took 2 bases from V and 4 from J; bases not matched to a gene: 5. Germline CDR1 and CDR2: MRHNA and SNTAGT. The CDR3 has 15 amino acids. CDR3 amino acids: CASSDAGTGSTEAFF. CDR3 coding DNA: TGTGCCAGCAGTGACGCCGGGACAGGGAGCACTGAAGCTTTCTTT.

The rearrangement links TRBV7-2 to TRBJ2-7, with D possibly TRBD2 on 5 matching bases. This CDR3 spans 13 amino acids. CDR1 and CDR2 from the germline V gene are SGHTA and FQGNSA. V gave up 5 bases and J gave up 7 bases, with 15 bases separating them. The CDR3 nucleotides are TGTGCCAGCAGCCGAGGACTCCTCTCTGAGCAGTACTTC. Translation: CASSRGLLSEQYF.

The chain is built from TRBV10-3 and TRBJ1-1, with 7 bases identical to TRBD1. The V gene's germline CDR1 is ENHRY and CDR2 SYGVKD. J gave up 6 bases and V 10 bases, and 8 bases lay outside the gene matches. This CDR3 spans 12 amino acids. The CDR3 bases are TGTGCCACCCAACAGGGGAGATCTGAAGCTTTCTTT. Residues: CATQQGRSEAFF.

Worth noting for this clone: One junction end disagrees with the germline gene, perhaps due to a read error. The J gene is TRBJ2-6, the V gene TRBV5-4, with TRBD2 identical over 11 bases. Germline CDR1 and CDR2: SGHNT and YYREEE (reference sequence). This CDR3 region has 18 residues. The CDR3 is CASSLNGLAGSRANGLTF. The CDR3 DNA is TGTGCCAGCAGCCTGAACGGACTAGCGGGCTCCCGAGCCAACGGCCTGACTTTC.

The chain combines TRBV18 with TRBJ1-4; D not resolved. The CDR3 is 14 amino acids. The germline V and J ends were trimmed by 2 bases and 3 bases, with 7 bases remaining between them. Germline CDR1 and CDR2: KGHSH and LQKENI. CDR3 loop: CASSPAGANEKLFF. The CDR3, as DNA: TGTGCCAGCTCACCAGCCGGGGCTAATGAAAAACTGTTTTTT.

A note on this clone: A junction end diverges from the germline sequence, so it may reflect a read error. This chain links TRBV7-3 with TRBJ2-6; the D gene is possibly TRBD1 (5 bases). Germline V CDR1 and CDR2: SGHTA, FQGTGA. The CDR3 totals 16 residues. CDR3 loop: CASSPNAGSGANGLTF. The CDR3 bases are TGTGCCAGCAGCCCAAATGCAGGCTCTGGGGCCAACGGCCTGACTTTC.

The chain combines TRBV9 with TRBJ2-5, with TRBD2 identical over 7 bases. The length of the CDR3 is 17 residues. Per germline, CDR1 SGDLS and CDR2 YYNGEE. The trim removed 2 bases at V and 1 base at J, leaving 11 bases unmatched. In DNA form, the CDR3 reads TGTGCCAGCAGCGTTTCCCAGACTAGCCCGACCCAAGAGACCCAGTACTTC. The encoded protein is CASSVSQTSPTQETQYF.